The sample holds a few counts of the clone carrying this TCR beta chain. RNA was extracted with the RNeasy kit, and a quantity of roughly 0.5 to 1 ug was reverse transcribed using random hexamers. TCRdb redid the calling of the immunoSEQ multiplex PCR reads with MiXCR, one entry per CDR3 protein. The sample records around 71,000 distinct CDR3 sequences, roughly 93% being singletons. The CDR3 runs 14 residues. J gave up 9 bases and V 1 base, and 1 base lay outside the gene matches. CDR1 SGHVS and CDR2 FNYEAQ come from the germline V gene. These data originate in a study of CD8 T cells in Susac syndrome. On the study more broadly: Sequencing included Susac syndrome patients, about six of them with active disease and roughly eight in remission.

Input material: CD4+ T cells from PBMCs. The chain uses TRBV7-6 and TRBJ1-6, with 9 bases matching TRBD1. This sequence was found in a human donor with Susac syndrome. The CDR3 nucleotides are TGTGCCAGCAGCTTAGGACAGGGGGGTTCACCCCTCCACTTT. It translates to CASSLGQGGSPLHF.